The 32 T cell receptor beta chains reported below all come from one sample, sequenced in a study of low-dose radiotherapy and immunotherapy resistance in tumors. Time point given: before trial treatment. Amplification, which lasted 20 to 25 PCR cycles, used a constant-region primer and V-primer adapter to amplify TCRs. TCRdb re-derived calls from the reads in MiXCR, one entry per CDR3 protein. The table records about 47,000 distinct CDR3 sequences, 10% to 15% of them present only once. Sequencing was performed on PBMCs, taken before treatment. These receptor sequences come from a female donor with ovarian cancer.

The sample holds many counts of this clonotype. The chain is built from TRBV5-1 and TRBJ2-1; D is undetermined. Trimming took off 0 bases at V and 9 bases at J, with 4 bases between the two ends. Germline assignment: CDR1 SGHRS and CDR2 YFSETQ. This CDR3 region has 11 residues. CDR3 DNA: TGCGCCAGCAGCTTGGTGGGTGAGCAGTTCTTC. It codes for CASSLVGEQFF. Together with reference TRBV5-1 and TRBJ2-1, the CDR3 gives the full variable domain: KAGVTQTPRYLIKTRGQQVTLSCSPISGHRSVSWYQQTPGQGLQFLFEYFSETQRNKGNFPGRFSGRQFSNSRSEMNVSTLELGDSALYLCASSLVGEQFFGPGTRLTVL.

This clonotype has more than one count but fewer than ten. V and J are TRBV5-1 and TRBJ2-1; D perhaps matches TRBD2 (5 bases). Trimming left V 0 bases short and J 3 bases short, with 13 bases between. Germline loops: CDR1 SGHRS, CDR2 YFSETQ. This CDR3 has 16 amino acids. The DNA of the CDR3 is TGCGCCAGCAGCTTGGGTGGGGAGTTGATCTACAATGAGCAGTTCTTC. Protein sequence: CASSLGGELIYNEQFF.

The chain has TRBV6-5 and TRBJ2-1; D may be TRBD1 or TRBD2 (6 bases each). Germline V gene data show CDR1 as MNHEY and CDR2 as SVGAGI. The germline V and J ends were trimmed by 6 bases and 2 bases, with 14 bases remaining between them. This CDR3 is built from 15 residues. CDR3: CASREGGPPYNEQFF. DNA for the CDR3: TGTGCCAGCAGGGAGGGGGGACCACCCTACAATGAGCAGTTCTTC.

This clonotype appeared a few times. J is TRBJ2-1 and V is TRBV10-1; TRBD2 agrees at 11 bases. V shed 6 bases and J 7 bases; nucleotides not matched to a gene: 11. The CDR3 totals 16 residues. Germline V gene data show CDR1 as WNHNN and CDR2 as SYGVQD (reference sequence). The CDR3 reads CASSSKGLAETNEQFF. CDR3 coding DNA: TGCGCCAGCAGCTCGAAGGGACTAGCGGAGACAAATGAGCAGTTCTTC.

This clonotype has just a few counts. This chain connects TRBV3-1 to TRBJ2-1; 7 bases align to TRBD2. Germline CDR1 is LGHDT and CDR2 is YNNKEL (reference sequence). V trimming: 1 base; J trimming: 7 bases; junction bases outside the gene matches: 7. The length of the CDR3 is 15 residues. In nucleotides, the CDR3 is TGTGCCAGCAGCCAAGGCGGGAGTTCCGGTAATGAGCAGTTCTTC. This codes for CASSQGGSSGNEQFF.

In this sample, this clonotype turned up many times. The rearrangement uses TRBV12-3 or TRBV12-4 and TRBJ2-4, with a tentative D call TRBD2 (5 bases). V was pared by 3 bases and J by 7 bases, with 16 bases between. The CDR3 is 15 amino acids. The CDR3 region is CASSFRGVGANIQYF. The CDR3, as DNA: TGTGCCAGCAGTTTCCGAGGAGTGGGAGCGAACATTCAGTACTTC.

This clonotype is a singleton in its sample. Germline and junction disagree at one end, which may indicate a read error. The V gene is TRBV5-3, the J gene TRBJ1-1; D uncertain. TRBV5-3 is sorted into the ORF group, with uncertain function. This CDR3 contains 14 residues. The CDR3 is CASSWNSLNTEAFF. The CDR3 DNA reads as TGTGCCAGCAGCTGGAATTCACTGAACACTGAAGCTTTCTTT.

This clonotype was picked up many times. The CDR3 DNA is TGTGCCAGCAGCGGACAGGGCCCGAACTCTGGAAACACCATATATTTT. Amino acid sequence: CASSGQGPNSGNTIYF. The chain combines TRBV9 with TRBJ1-3; 7 nucleotides line up with TRBD1. Germline V CDR1 and CDR2: SGDLS, YYNGEE. CDR3 size: 16 residues. Trimming took 3 bases from V and 0 from J; bases not matched to a gene: 6.

V usage is TRBV29-1 and J usage is TRBJ2-7, with a tentative D call TRBD1 (5 bases). CDR3 length equals 11 residues. V lost 7 bases to trimming and J lost 1 base, with 8 bases between them. Germline CDR1 and CDR2: SQVTM and ANQGSEA. The CDR3 is CSETDSYEQYF. The CDR3 DNA sequence: TGCAGCGAGACAGATTCCTACGAGCAGTACTTC.

To note about this clonotype: This is likely an artifact of a read error, given a far larger clone one base away. The chain recombines TRBV24-1 with TRBJ2-1; D remains ambiguous. In germline, CDR1 is KGHDR, CDR2 SFDVKD. The CDR3 runs to 12 residues. V lost 1 base, J lost 10 bases, and 7 bases lay in between. The CDR3 loop reads CATSDFPYEQFF. In DNA form, the CDR3 reads TGTGCCACCAGTGATTTCCCCTACGAGCAGTTCTTC.

The chain combines TRBV5-5 with TRBJ2-7; D gene uncertain. The V and J ends lost 0 bases and 6 bases respectively, with 13 bases between them. The CDR3 runs to 14 residues. The V gene's germline CDR1 is SGHKS and CDR2 YYEKEE (reference sequence). The CDR3 spells CASSLAQVVFEQYF. In DNA form, the CDR3 reads TGTGCCAGCAGCTTGGCCCAGGTGGTTTTCGAGCAGTACTTC.

The rearrangement uses TRBV2 and TRBJ2-7; TRBD2 matches 7 bases. CDR1 is SNHLY and CDR2 is FYNNEI in the germline V gene. This CDR3 region has 15 residues. The junction had 8 bases not matched to a gene; V was cut back by 6 bases and J by 0 bases. The CDR3 is CASRVTSAGSYEQYF. As DNA, the CDR3 is TGTGCCAGCAGAGTTACTAGCGCCGGCTCCTACGAGCAGTACTTC.

This clonotype was counted many times. The gene calls are TRBV15 and TRBJ1-1; D is perhaps TRBD1 (5 bases). The CDR3 loop spans 16 amino acids. Germline V gene sequence: CDR1 LNHNV, CDR2 YYDKDF (reference sequence). V gave up 1 base and J gave up 0 bases, with 12 bases separating them. CDR3 nucleotide sequence: TGTGCCACCAGCAGAGGCTGGGCAGGGATGAACACTGAAGCTTTCTTT. Translating it yields CATSRGWAGMNTEAFF.

This clonotype turned up a few times. The genes are TRBV27 and TRBJ1-3; no firm D call. Germline V gene sequence: CDR1 MNHEY, CDR2 SMNVEV (reference sequence). V was pared by 7 bases and J by 0 bases, with 10 bases between. CDR3 length equals 14 residues. The CDR3 here is CASMGLGSGNTIYF. The CDR3 region has the DNA TGTGCCAGCATGGGATTGGGCTCTGGAAACACCATATATTTT.

Details on this clonotype: Being one base from a much bigger clone, this may be a read error. CDR3 in amino acids: CSVRRGPEQYF. CDR3 coding DNA: TGCAGTGTTAGGAGGGGACCAGAGCAGTACTTC. The V and J genes are TRBV20-1 and TRBJ2-7; perhaps TRBD2 as D (6 bases). Germline CDR1 is DFQATT and CDR2 is SNEGSKA (reference sequence). Trimming cost V 7 bases and J 7 bases, with 14 bases left between them. CDR3 size: 11 residues.

This clonotype occurred many times. This chain connects TRBV28 to TRBJ2-1; TRBD2 matches 7 bases. Germline loops: CDR1 MDHEN, CDR2 SYDVKM. J gave up 4 bases and V 7 bases, and 4 bases lay outside the gene matches. The CDR3 consists of 13 residues. Here the CDR3 reads CASNLAEYNEQFF. Written as DNA, the CDR3 is TGTGCCAGCAATCTAGCGGAGTACAATGAGCAGTTCTTC.

This clonotype has only a few counts. The chain combines TRBV6-2 or TRBV6-3 with TRBJ2-1; 8 bases are shared with TRBD2. This CDR3 is built from 15 residues. Germline CDR1 reads MNHEY; CDR2 reads SVGEGT. J lost 0 bases, V lost 7 bases, and 5 bases had no gene match. CDR3 amino acids: CASNRLAGSYNEQFF. CDR3 DNA sequence: TGTGCCAGCAATCGCCTAGCGGGCTCCTACAATGAGCAGTTCTTC.

This clonotype was observed at least ten times. The V gene is TRBV20-1, the J gene TRBJ2-5; no clear D gene. V was pared by 0 bases and J by 5 bases, with 10 bases between. The CDR3 length is 13 residues. Per the germline V gene, CDR1 is DFQATT and CDR2 is SNEGSKA (reference sequence). This chain's CDR3 is CSARDGLRETQYF. In DNA form, the CDR3 reads TGCAGTGCTAGAGACGGCCTCCGGGAGACCCAGTACTTC.

This clonotype was seen ten or more times. The chain couples TRBV24-1 to TRBJ2-3; D may be TRBD2 (5 bases). The CDR3 is 15 amino acids. Trimming left V 5 bases short and J 0 bases short, with 11 bases between. Germline assignment: CDR1 KGHDR and CDR2 SFDVKD. CDR3 DNA sequence: TGTGCCACCAGTGTTGGACTTTCTAGCACAGATACGCAGTATTTT. Its protein is CATSVGLSSTDTQYF.

This clonotype was seen ten or more times. The V and J genes are TRBV25-1 and TRBJ1-1; D is ambiguous. CDR3 length: 11 amino acids. Germline V gene lookup returns CDR1 MGHDK and CDR2 SYGVNS. V lost 6 bases and J lost 4, with 6 bases in between. Here the CDR3 reads CASRSGTEAFF. CDR3 sequence (DNA): TGTGCCAGCAGATCAGGCACTGAAGCTTTCTTT.

This clonotype was picked up many times. The chain employs TRBV7-9 and TRBJ1-3, with D possibly TRBD1 on 5 matching bases. Trimming left V 5 bases short and J 0 bases short, with 20 bases between. The CDR3 is 18 amino acids. The germline gives CDR1 SEHNR, CDR2 FQNEAQ (reference sequence). CDR3 sequence (DNA): TGTGCCAGCAGCAATCAGGGCTCGGGACGAAGCTCTGGAAACACCATATATTTT. It encodes CASSNQGSGRSSGNTIYF.

This clonotype appeared many times. The chain combines TRBV20-1 with TRBJ2-3; D is possibly TRBD1 (5 bases). There are 15 residues in the CDR3. Trimming took 6 bases from V and 0 from J, leaving 16 bases between them. Germline assignment: CDR1 DFQATT and CDR2 SNEGSKA (reference sequence). CDR3 coding DNA: TGCAGTGCCGCCCACAGGAAATCGAGCACAGATACGCAGTATTTT. It specifies CSAAHRKSSTDTQYF.

This clonotype was seen at least ten times. The chain recombines TRBV10-3 with TRBJ2-7, with 10 positions matching TRBD2. This CDR3 contains 13 residues. With V trimmed by 9 bases and J by 5 bases, 7 bases remained unmatched. Per the germline V gene, CDR1 is ENHRY and CDR2 is SYGVKD. For the CDR3, the DNA is TGTGCCATACGGGCTAGCGGGAGCCACGAGCAGTACTTC. This encodes CAIRASGSHEQYF.

This clonotype was observed at least ten times. The chain carries TRBV7-3 and TRBJ2-2; D uncertain. The CDR3 is made up of 13 amino acids. V lost 5 bases and J 3 bases, leaving 7 bases between the germline ends. CDR1 and CDR2 (germline): SGHTA, FQGTGA. The CDR3 DNA is TGTGCCAGCAGCGCCAGGCACACCGGGGAGCTGTTTTTT. Protein product: CASSARHTGELFF.

This clonotype came up many times. The chain has TRBV3-1 and TRBJ1-2; D unresolved. The V and J ends lost 5 bases and 3 bases respectively, with 4 bases between them. This CDR3 is 11 amino acids long. CDR1 is LGHDT, CDR2 YNNKEL, per germline (reference sequence). The CDR3 loop is CASSRDYGYTF. DNA for the CDR3: TGTGCCAGCAGCAGAGACTATGGCTACACCTTC.

This clonotype was recorded many times. The chain uses TRBV30 and TRBJ2-1; 11 bases fit TRBD2. Per germline, CDR1 GTSNPN and CDR2 SVGIG (reference sequence). The CDR3 totals 16 residues. V trimming: 3 bases; J trimming: 1 base; junction bases outside the gene matches: 5. The CDR3, as DNA: TGTGCCTGGAGGGTTAGCGGGGGGGATTCCTACAATGAGCAGTTCTTC. The encoded protein is CAWRVSGGDSYNEQFF.

For this clonotype: At one of its ends the junction is not consistent with the germline gene, which may arise from a read error. This sequence joins TRBV27 and TRBJ1-1; tentative D call: TRBD1 (5 bases). Germline V gene sequence: CDR1 MNHEY, CDR2 SMNVEV (reference sequence). The CDR3 is 11 residues long. CDR3 sequence reads: CASTGNTEAFF. CDR3 coding DNA: TGTGCGAGCACAGGGAACACTGAAGCTTTCTTT.

The rearrangement links TRBV7-8 to TRBJ2-7; TRBD1 matches at 9 bases. This CDR3 contains 15 residues. V lost 5 bases to trimming and J lost 1 base; unmatched junction nucleotides: 6. The germline V gene encodes CDR1 SGHVS and CDR2 FQNEAQ. The CDR3 here is CASSQRTGASYEQYF. CDR3 in DNA: TGTGCCAGCAGCCAACGGACAGGGGCGTCCTACGAGCAGTACTTC.

This clonotype has a count of ten or more. This chain links TRBV6-6 with TRBJ2-5, with no clear D. CDR1 is MNHNY and CDR2 is SVGAGI in the germline V gene (reference sequence). V was trimmed by 4 bases and J by 3 bases, leaving 9 bases between them. CDR3 length equals 13 residues. In DNA form, the CDR3 reads TGTGCCAGCAGTTCCCACACGGAAGAGACCCAGTACTTC. Its translation is CASSSHTEETQYF.

Ten or more counts support this clonotype. The V gene is TRBV27, the J gene TRBJ2-7; TRBD1 matches 9 bases. The V and J ends lost 6 bases and 2 bases, in that order; junction bases with no gene match: 2. This CDR3 has 13 residues. Germline lookup yields CDR1 MNHEY and CDR2 SMNVEV (reference sequence). CDR3 sequence reads: CASRRQGAYEQYF. The CDR3 region has the DNA TGTGCCAGCAGAAGACAGGGGGCCTACGAGCAGTACTTC.

This clonotype appeared many times. The gene calls are TRBV6-1 and TRBJ1-5; 7 bases line up with TRBD1. The CDR3 spans 14 residues. CDR1 and CDR2 from the germline V gene are MNHNS and SASEGT. The V gene end was trimmed by 7 bases and the J gene end by 6 bases; junction bases not matched to a gene: 9. The chain's CDR3 is CASTLDREGQPQHF. Here the CDR3 DNA reads TGTGCCAGCACCCTAGACAGGGAAGGTCAGCCCCAGCATTTT.

This clonotype was counted many times. The chain has TRBV2 and TRBJ1-6, with D possibly TRBD1 on 5 matching bases. Between the trimmed V and J ends, which lost 5 bases and 4 bases, there was a span of 9 bases. Germline V gene lookup returns CDR1 SNHLY and CDR2 FYNNEI. The CDR3 length is 14 residues. The CDR3 DNA follows: TGTGCCAGCAGTCCGACAGATTATAATTCACCCCTCCACTTT. This translates into CASSPTDYNSPLHF.